This is a list of T cell receptor beta chains from one sample in a study of cytomegalovirus exposure and HLA in healthy donors. Some clones are missing from TCRdb's copy, which holds only in-frame ones; the method was immunoSEQ multiplex PCR. Of 85,000 to 100,000 clones in the sample, around 73% were seen once. Sequencing was carried out using PBMCs. The source of these receptors is a man between 40 and 49 years old in good health and CMV-seronegative. CDR3s include the opening cysteine and the closing phenylalanine or tryptophan. A D gene is named only where the DNA matches it firmly. A row's size may be missing; if present it is once, few, many or a size class.

>-|TRBV19|TRBJ1-2|-
CASSPMDSAFTF
TGTGCCAGTAGTCCTATGGACAGTGCCTTCACCTTC
>-|TRBV19|TRBJ2-2|TRBD1
CASTGTGGFGGELFF
TGTGCCAGTACCGGGACAGGGGGATTTGGCGGGGAGCTGTTTTTT
>-|TRBV7-9|TRBJ2-3|TRBD1
CASSYRQGAGDTQYF
TGTGCCAGCAGCTACCGACAGGGGGCGGGAGATACGCAGTATTTT
>-|TRBV7-9|TRBJ1-2|-
CASSQPGDGYGYTF
TGTGCCAGCAGCCAGCCAGGGGATGGCTATGGCTACACCTTC
>-|TRBV28|TRBJ2-7|-
CASLSSRKGSYEQYF
TGTGCCAGCCTCTCATCCCGGAAGGGGTCCTACGAGCAGTACTTC
>-|TRBV5-4|TRBJ2-7|-
CASSLEAGRTYEQYF
TGTGCCAGCAGCTTGGAGGCGGGGCGAACCTACGAGCAGTACTTC
>-|TRBV11-2|TRBJ2-7|TRBD2
CASSLSSGRVYEQYF
TGTGCCAGCAGCTTATCTAGCGGGAGAGTCTACGAGCAGTACTTC
>-|TRBV4-1|TRBJ1-6|-
CASSQALPGALPLHF
TGCGCCAGCAGCCAAGCGCTGCCAGGGGCTTTACCCCTCCACTTT
>-|TRBV29-1|TRBJ1-3|TRBD1
CSVEDGDWGQGYSGNTIYF
TGCAGCGTTGAAGATGGAGATTGGGGACAGGGTTACTCTGGAAACACCATATATTTT
>once|TRBV4-2|TRBJ1-5|-
CASSQDQGQPQHF
TGTGCCAGCAGCCAAGATCAGGGTCAGCCCCAGCATTTT
>few|TRBV27|TRBJ2-3|TRBD2
CASRVAGGNTDTQYF
TGTGCCAGCAGGGTAGCGGGGGGGAACACAGATACGCAGTATTTT
>-|TRBV5-6|TRBJ2-4|TRBD1
CASSPTPTTGGRNIQYF
TGTGCCAGCAGCCCCACACCAACCACAGGGGGCAGAAACATTCAGTACTTC
>-|TRBV6-1|TRBJ1-4|-
CASSDRGLNEKLFF
TGTGCCAGCAGTGATAGGGGACTCAATGAAAAACTGTTTTTT
>-|TRBV6-5|TRBJ1-1|TRBD1
CASSRTGGNTEAFF
TGTGCCAGCAGCCGGACAGGGGGGAACACTGAAGCTTTCTTT
>-|TRBV2|TRBJ2-7|TRBD2
CASSDLWEGNEQYF
TGTGCCAGCAGTGATTTGTGGGAGGGAAACGAGCAGTACTTC
>-|TRBV6-5|TRBJ2-5|TRBD1
CASRTRQGGETQYF
TGTGCCAGCAGAACCCGACAGGGGGGAGAGACCCAGTACTTC
>-|TRBV19|TRBJ2-5|TRBD2
CASSGLAGGIETQYF
TGTGCCAGTAGTGGACTAGCGGGAGGTATAGAGACCCAGTACTTC
>-|TRBV12-5|TRBJ2-2|TRBD1
CASGLWAGGHGELFF
TGTGCTAGTGGTTTGTGGGCAGGGGGCCACGGGGAGCTGTTTTTT
>-|TRBV29-1|TRBJ1-2|-
CSVEDTVPRYGYTF
TGCAGCGTTGAAGATACAGTCCCTCGGTATGGCTACACCTTC
>-|TRBV21-1|TRBJ2-7|-
CASSPSQASGDTYEQYF
TGTGCCAGCAGCCCTAGTCAGGCTAGCGGAGACACGTACGAGCAGTACTTC
>-|TRBV2|TRBJ2-1|TRBD1
CASSRRQGHYNEQFF
TGTGCCAGCAGTAGAAGACAGGGGCACTACAATGAGCAGTTCTTC
>-|TRBV27|TRBJ2-2|TRBD2
CASSPPGLAGGGELFF
TGTGCCAGCAGTCCCCCGGGACTAGCGGGAGGCGGGGAGCTGTTTTTT
>-|TRBV19|TRBJ1-1|-
CASSLTSGGTEAFF
TGTGCCAGTAGTCTTACCAGTGGAGGCACTGAAGCTTTCTTT
>few|TRBV19|TRBJ2-6|TRBD1
CASNLNAGQGAGANVLTF
TGTGCCAGTAATTTAAACGCGGGACAGGGGGCTGGGGCCAACGTCCTGACTTTC
>-|TRBV9|TRBJ1-3|-
CASSPSGVSGNTIYF
TGTGCCAGCAGCCCCAGCGGGGTCTCTGGAAACACCATATATTTT
>-|TRBV10-3|TRBJ1-1|TRBD1
CAILQGAGTEAFF
TGTGCCATTCTACAGGGGGCTGGTACTGAAGCTTTCTTT
>-|TRBV19|TRBJ1-2|TRBD1
CASSSQQGENYGYTF
TGTGCCAGTAGTTCCCAACAGGGGGAAAACTATGGCTACACCTTC
>-|TRBV29-1|TRBJ2-2|-
CSVDGGSNTGELFF
TGCAGCGTTGATGGGGGGTCGAACACCGGGGAGCTGTTTTTT
>-|TRBV7-6|TRBJ1-5|-
CASSLSSRVNQPQHF
TGTGCCAGCAGCTTATCGAGCAGGGTCAATCAGCCCCAGCATTTT
>-|TRBV5-6|TRBJ2-7|TRBD1
CASSTGTGGHEQYF
TGTGCCAGCAGCACCGGGACAGGGGGCCACGAGCAGTACTTC
>-|TRBV29-1|TRBJ1-2|-
CSVSEGRESYTF
TGCAGCGTTTCGGAGGGGCGGGAATCCTACACCTTC
>once|TRBV1|TRBJ2-2|-
CTSSQDPAPRTGELFF
TGCACCAGCAGCCAAGATCCAGCGCCCCGCACCGGGGAGCTGTTTTTT
>-|TRBV5-4|TRBJ2-4|-
CASSLSAQGPLNIQYF
TGTGCCAGCAGCTTGTCGGCACAGGGTCCCTTGAACATTCAGTACTTC
>once|TRBV11-1|TRBJ2-7|TRBD1
CASSLIRTGKYEQYF
TGTGCCAGCAGCCTCATCCGGACAGGGAAGTACGAGCAGTACTTC
>-|TRBV18|TRBJ2-1|TRBD2
CASSPAGTSSNEQFF
TGTGCCAGCTCTCCGGCCGGGACTAGCTCCAATGAGCAGTTCTTC
>-|TRBV5-1|TRBJ2-2|TRBD2
CASSLERGLGELFF
TGCGCCAGCAGCTTGGAGCGGGGCCTCGGGGAGCTGTTTTTT
>-|TRBV28|TRBJ2-7|-
CASRRSAGSYEQYF
TGTGCCAGCAGGAGGAGCGCGGGATCCTACGAGCAGTACTTC